This T cell receptor beta chain was recorded in a study of radiation and T cells in renal cell carcinoma. V was clipped by 1 base and J by 0 bases, with 8 bases between them. Germline V gene lookup returns CDR1 SGHAT and CDR2 FQNNGV. CDR3 size: 15 residues. Specified time point: blood 2 weeks post-SBRT. Stated treatment: 15 Gy SBRT to primary tumor, nephrectomy 4 weeks later. After SBRT, blood was collected at 2 and 4 weeks, plus baseline. This renal cell carcinoma was of the clear cell type. Study conclusions and caveats: Baseline intratumoral clonotype presence is unknown without pretreatment biopsies. In blood, top tumor clones expanded by 2 weeks, shrinking by 4.

A note on this clone: Its specificity is unknown.

Sequencing used immunoSEQ multiplex PCR; TCRdb keeps in-frame clones, though not all of them. The sample holds 120,000 or so clones, roughly four fifths seen once. This rearrangement joins TRBV11-2 to TRBJ2-3; the D gene is possibly TRBD2 (6 bases). This TCR was recovered from a man aged 50-59 years with renal cell carcinoma. The sequencing here drew on blood, taken from a patient whose treatment included radiotherapy and nephrectomy. CDR3 nucleotides: TGTGCCAGCAGCTTAGGTGGGACTAGCACAGATACGCAGTATTTT. Protein product: CASSLGGTSTDTQYF. Drawing the rest from reference TRBV11-2 and TRBJ2-3, the complete variable domain is EAGVAQSPRYKIIEKRQSVAFWCNPISGHATLYWYQQILGQGPKLLIQFQNNGVVDDSQLPKDRFSAERLKGVDSTLKIQPAKLEDSAVYLCASSLGGTSTDTQYFGPGTRLTVL.